This T cell receptor beta chain is drawn from a study of T cell changes during pregnancy in multiple sclerosis. Only in-frame clones appear in the TCRdb table, and some are missing; sequencing was by immunoSEQ multiplex PCR. The repertoire holds tens of thousands of clones, with roughly 92% as singletons. This receptor was obtained from a female donor in good health, enrolled as a control in a pregnancy study. The sequencing here drew on peripheral blood, taken in the first trimester of pregnancy.

Written as DNA, the CDR3 is TGTGCCAGCAGTTCAGCTGAGGCAGATACGCAGTATTTT. Residues: CASSSAEADTQYF. The chain recombines TRBV5-4 with TRBJ2-3; D gene ambiguous. The CDR3 sequence is 13 residues long. Germline CDR1 is SGHNT and CDR2 is YYREEE (reference sequence). Trimming left V 5 bases short and J 4 bases short, with 11 bases between.